This passage covers 20 T cell receptor beta chains from one sample sequenced in a study of CD8+ T cells in alopecia areata. Extracted from the samples, RNA was reverse transcribed into cDNA to serve as the sequencing template. TCRdb keeps only in-frame clones here, not all; method: immunoSEQ multiplex PCR. Of roughly 140,000 clones in the sample, under 60% were seen once. Material: CD8+ T cells sorted from blood, obtained at week 0. These receptors were collected from a human donor with alopecia areata.

This clone was detected a few times. The chain employs TRBV5-1 and TRBJ2-5; a possible D gene is TRBD2 (5 bases). The CDR3 has 16 amino acids. The V gene's germline CDR1 is SGHRS and CDR2 YFSETQ. The V end lost 4 bases, the J end lost 5 bases, and 21 bases lay between the germline ends. This CDR3 reads CASSHPTDKPGETQYF. Here the CDR3 DNA reads TGCGCCAGCAGCCACCCGACCGACAAACCGGGGGAGACCCAGTACTTC.

The V call is TRBV7-3, the J call TRBJ2-3; D is ambiguous. The V end lost 11 bases, the J end lost 6 bases, and 6 bases lay between the germline ends. CDR1 SGHTA and CDR2 FQGTGA come from the germline V gene. CDR3 size: 9 residues. The CDR3 DNA is TGTGCCTTGTGTGATACGCAGTATTTT. Translation gives CALCDTQYF.

This clone was seen once. The chain recombines TRBV4-1 with TRBJ2-7; maybe TRBD2 (5 bases). The CDR3 contains 14 residues. Germline V gives CDR1 MGHRA, CDR2 YSYEKL. With 4 bases removed from V and 2 bases from J, the gap between germline ends came to 12 bases. CDR3 sequence: CASSPSGKAYEQYF. CDR3 nucleotides: TGCGCCAGCAGCCCCTCGGGGAAAGCCTACGAGCAGTACTTC.

The chain joins TRBV7-6 to TRBJ2-4; weak D call: TRBD1 (6 bases). V dropped 2 bases and J dropped 2 bases, with 13 bases sitting between them. CDR1 and CDR2 from the germline V gene are SGHVS and FNYEAQ. CDR3 length equals 16 residues. This chain's CDR3 is CASSLNRAPSKNIQYF. CDR3 DNA sequence: TGTGCCAGCAGCTTAAACAGGGCCCCATCCAAAAACATTCAGTACTTC.

The CDR3 reads CACVLGRTEAFF. The CDR3 nucleotides are TGTGCCTGCGTCTTAGGACGCACTGAAGCTTTCTTT. J is TRBJ1-1 and V is TRBV30, with no clear D. The V end was cut by 6 bases, the J end by 4 bases, with 12 bases between. The CDR3 covers 12 residues. Per the germline V gene, CDR1 is GTSNPN and CDR2 is SVGIG (reference sequence).

This chain connects TRBV11-2 to TRBJ1-4; D might be TRBD1 (5 bases). The CDR3 loop spans 16 amino acids. The germline V gene encodes CDR1 SGHAT and CDR2 FQNNGV. Trimming left V 5 bases short and J 2 bases short, with 15 bases between. CDR3 loop: CASSPGWGSTNEKLFF. CDR3 DNA sequence: TGTGCCAGCAGCCCCGGTTGGGGGAGTACTAATGAAAAACTGTTTTTT.

This clone was seen a handful of times. The chain uses TRBV10-3 and TRBJ1-2; TRBD1 agrees at 9 bases. The CDR3 has 17 amino acids. V was pared by 2 bases and J by 1 base, with 8 bases of the junction left unmatched. Germline values: CDR1 ENHRY, CDR2 SYGVKD. In DNA form, the CDR3 reads TGTGCCATCAGTGAGACAGGGGGCGGTGAGATTAACTATGGCTACACCTTC. Residues: CAISETGGGEINYGYTF.

This chain links TRBV7-9 with TRBJ2-7; no definite D call. Germline V CDR1 and CDR2: SEHNR, FQNEAQ (reference sequence). There are 12 residues in the CDR3. Between the trimmed V and J ends, which lost 3 bases and 4 bases, there was a span of 7 bases. This CDR3 reads CASSLKAYEQYF. Written as DNA, the CDR3 is TGTGCCAGCAGCTTGAAAGCTTACGAGCAGTACTTC.

V is TRBV11-3 and J is TRBJ2-7; 10 nucleotides match TRBD1. The CDR3 consists of 15 residues. CDR1 and CDR2 (germline): SGHNT, YENEEA. V lost 4 bases to trimming and J lost 6 bases; unmatched junction nucleotides: 9. CDR3 DNA: TGTGCCAGCAGCTCGCCGGGACAGGGGATGCCCGAGCAGTACTTC. Translated, it gives CASSSPGQGMPEQYF.

The chain links TRBV4-1 to TRBJ2-1, with D maybe TRBD2 (5 bases). V was pared by 0 bases and J by 1 base, with 7 bases between. Germline CDR1 MGHRA, CDR2 YSYEKL. The CDR3 is 15 residues long. The CDR3 nucleotides read TGCGCCAGCAGCCAAGATCGGGATTCCTACAATGAGCAGTTCTTC. Protein: CASSQDRDSYNEQFF.

The chain joins TRBV19 to TRBJ2-1; 8 bases agree with TRBD2. Germline CDR1 is LNHDA and CDR2 is SQIVND (reference sequence). The CDR3 runs to 14 residues. The V and J ends lost 7 bases and 4 bases, in that order; junction bases with no gene match: 6. The CDR3 DNA is TGTGCCAGTATGGGGACTAGGGCTTACAATGAGCAGTTCTTC. Amino acid sequence: CASMGTRAYNEQFF.

Only a few counts were recorded for this clone. The rearrangement links TRBV7-8 to TRBJ2-1; the D gene is possibly TRBD1 (5 bases). V was shortened by 0 bases and J by 6 bases, with 9 bases between the two germline ends. CDR3 length: 14 amino acids. Germline assignment: CDR1 SGHVS and CDR2 FQNEAQ. The CDR3, as DNA: TGTGCCAGCAGCTTAGCCGGGCAGGGCAATGAGCAGTTCTTC. It codes for CASSLAGQGNEQFF.

J is TRBJ2-7 and V is TRBV30; the D is unclear. The CDR3 covers 15 residues. Deletions cut 3 bases from V and 0 bases from J, with 15 bases between. The germline V gene has CDR1 GTSNPN and CDR2 SVGIG (reference sequence). The CDR3: CAWSGVTEISYEQYF. CDR3 nucleotides: TGTGCCTGGAGCGGTGTAACCGAGATCTCCTACGAGCAGTACTTC.

This rearrangement joins TRBV4-3 to TRBJ1-6; no reliable D call. V shed 6 bases and J shed 0 bases, with 9 bases lying between them. The CDR3 consists of 15 residues. Germline CDR1 reads LGHNA; CDR2 reads YSLEER. CDR3 nucleotides: TGCGCCAGCAGTTCTACTGACTCCTATAATTCACCCCTCCACTTT. Translation: CASSSTDSYNSPLHF.

The table lists this clone with a few counts. V usage is TRBV28 and J usage is TRBJ2-7, with 7 bases that match TRBD1. The CDR3 length is 15 residues. V lost 4 bases to trimming and J lost 4 bases; unmatched junction nucleotides: 10. Germline V gene sequence: CDR1 MDHEN, CDR2 SYDVKM. The CDR3 protein is CASSSTYRGRYEQYF. CDR3 nucleotides: TGTGCCAGCAGTTCCACCTACAGGGGTCGTTACGAGCAGTACTTC. Supplemented by reference TRBV28 and TRBJ2-7, the full variable domain reads DVKVTQSSRYLVKRTGEKVFLECVQDMDHENMFWYRQDPGLGLRLIYFSYDVKMKEKGDIPEGYSVSREKKERFSLILESASTNQTSMYLCASSSTYRGRYEQYFGPGTRLTVT.

The chain combines TRBV25-1 with TRBJ1-2, with D uncertain. CDR3 length: 12 amino acids. Per germline, CDR1 MGHDK and CDR2 SYGVNS. The V end was cut by 5 bases, the J end by 1 base, with 5 bases between. The CDR3 region is CASSSSNYGYTF. In nucleotides, the CDR3 is TGTGCCAGCAGTAGCAGTAACTATGGCTACACCTTC.

This chain connects TRBV27 to TRBJ1-5; D possibly corresponds to TRBD1 (5 bases). V was trimmed by 8 bases and J by 5 bases, leaving 13 bases between them. Germline loops: CDR1 MNHEY, CDR2 SMNVEV (reference sequence). The CDR3 consists of 13 residues. The CDR3 nucleotides read TGTGCCAGCGCCCACAGGCTTCATCAGCCCCAGCATTTT. Translated, it gives CASAHRLHQPQHF.

A few counts support this clone. V and J are TRBV19 and TRBJ1-3; D uncertain. Trimming took 5 bases from V and 3 from J, leaving 8 bases between them. Germline CDR1 and CDR2: LNHDA and SQIVND (reference sequence). This CDR3 contains 13 residues. The DNA for the CDR3 is TGTGCCAGTAGTTCGTCTTTTGGAAACACCATATATTTT. Translating gives CASSSSFGNTIYF.

Only a few counts were recorded for this clone. The chain employs TRBV25-1 and TRBJ2-2; 7 bases agree with TRBD1. The germline V gene encodes CDR1 MGHDK and CDR2 SYGVNS. The V segment lost 1 base and the J segment 8 bases; nucleotides outside the gene matches: 10. This CDR3 comprises 16 residues. The CDR3 sequence: CASSESEGAASGELFF. The CDR3 nucleotides read TGTGCCAGCAGTGAATCTGAGGGGGCCGCATCTGGGGAGCTGTTTTTT.

The CDR3, as DNA: TGTGCCAGCAGCGTAGGGGCCGAAGCTAACTATGGCTACACCTTC. Translation: CASSVGAEANYGYTF. The chain couples TRBV9 to TRBJ1-2; D gene uncertain. Germline V gene sequence: CDR1 SGDLS, CDR2 YYNGEE. The CDR3 is made up of 15 amino acids. Trimming took 0 bases from V and 0 from J, leaving 9 bases between them.